The sequence of this T cell receptor (beta chain) was determined in a study of memory CD4+ T cells and cytomegalovirus serostatus (dated by TCRdb to about 2019). Concerning the study at large: The roughly 35 healthy Belgian adults in the cohort included 9 who were CMV seropositive and approximately 25 who were CMV seronegative. To replicate a published TCR-based CMV serostatus classifier, the researchers sequenced the CD4+ memory TCRbeta repertoires of a Belgian cohort whose cytomegalovirus serostatus was known. The study at large found these results: Of fewer than 200 previously reported CMV-associated TCRbeta sequences, some 73 appeared in the CD4+ memory repertoires, each in one to five individuals. On the Belgian cohort, the classifier based on the original framework reached a median bootstrapped AUC of roughly 0.96, with a 95% CI of 0.76-1.00. Only CD4+CD45RO+ memory cells were sequenced, in contrast to the original study, which included naive and memory CD4+ and CD8+ populations. The results were interpreted as suggesting that the CMV-associated TCR signature is largely present in the CD4+ memory repertoire. For predicting CMV serostatus, the median bootstrapped AUC was 0.95 using the original framework and roughly 0.92 using a US-trained random forest.

A FACSAria II was used to sort memory CD4+ T cells, defined as single viable CD3+CD4+CD8-CD45RO+ cells. To determine CMV serostatus, a Roche Elecsys assay was used that detects serum IgG against CMV pp150, pp28, p38 and p52. After the samples were thawed, total CD4+ T cells were enriched through positive selection using CD4 magnetic microbeads. The samples came from a separate study whose specific focus was interrogating the CD4+ T cell memory repertoire. Peripheral blood mononuclear cells were isolated and cryopreserved according to standard operating procedures, and serum was kept at -80 degrees C. The staining used CD3-PerCP (BW264/56), CD4-APC (RPA-T4), CD45RO-PE (UCHT1) and CD8-Pacific Orange (3B5) antibodies, and Sytox blue was used to exclude non-viable cells. The Quick-DNA Microprep Kit was used to extract genomic DNA from the sorted cells. Amplification of TCRbeta DNA was done with the immunoSEQ hsTCRbeta kit, following the protocol from the manufacturer. TCRbeta libraries were sequenced on an Illumina MiSeq instrument. The authors' analysis ran thus. After out-of-frame sequences were removed, 2,204,828 distinct TCRbeta sequences remained, averaging around 67,000 per individual. Each individual was scored according to the count of 164 previously reported CMV-associated TCRbeta sequences and the total productive distinct TCRbeta count. A beta-binomial model was reimplemented in Python, and scikit-learn random forests with default parameters were trained on US cohort data. Classifier performance on the Belgian cohort was summarized as median AUC with percentile confidence intervals over 10,000 bootstrap iterations. TCRdb limited this immuneACCESS table to in-frame rearrangements with V and J called. A share of clones is missing; checked studies link under half to unresolved V genes, and the rest is unexplained. The DNA was the basis for D and trimming; V, J and clone size are from that table. This sample lists about 82,000 clones; about 85% were detected once. The top ten hold 0.78% of the sample.

The germline V gene specifies SGDLS as CDR1 and YYNGEE as CDR2. Compared with germline, V lacks 3 bases and J lacks 7 bases; bases without a gene match: 10. The CDR3 holds 16 amino acids from the cysteine to the phenylalanine. Of the read, only the CDR3 DNA is kept; its 48 bases are in frame from base 1. In the case of this clone: Its antigen remains undetermined. The input lacks base qualities; no much larger clone sits a single base away.

This sequence was found in an adult in good health and CMV-seronegative. Material: memory CD4+ T cells from blood. In this chain, TRBV9 is recombined with TRBJ2-1; TRBD1 aligns with 10 central bases. The CDR3 corresponds to CASSGPPGQGINEQFF. The DNA sequence reads TGTGCCAGCAGCGGGCCCCCGGGACAGGGGATTAATGAGCAGTTCTTC.